Detailed here is one T cell receptor (beta chain). Its antigen is still unknown. Germline loops: CDR1 SGHVS, CDR2 FQNEAQ. Between the trimmed V and J ends, which lost 4 bases and 7 bases, there was a span of 7 bases. The CDR3 has 11 amino acids. The data are from a study of T cell responses to AZD1222 COVID-19 vaccine. Study-level background: Analysis merged second doses at about 4 or about 12 weeks.

Findings of the study overall: Just 5 to 7 AZD1222 recipients tested seropositive at baseline.

Clones were sequenced by immunoSEQ multiplex PCR, and TCRdb holds only the in-frame ones, with some missing. The table includes about 120,000 clones, roughly four fifths detected once. The origin of this receptor is an adult in good health. This chain links TRBV7-8 with TRBJ1-1, with D hard to call. Here the sequenced sample was peripheral blood, taken on day 0 of AZD1222 vaccination. The CDR3 reads CASSSYGEAFF. The CDR3 coding sequence is TGTGCCAGCAGCTCCTACGGTGAAGCTTTCTTT.